The 10 T cell receptor beta chains below come from one sample, sequenced in a study of blood T cells in healthy people across ages. With a J-beta primer mix and a sample-barcoded 5' primer, a second PCR ran about 7 to 11 cycles. TCRdb analysed the 5' RACE reads with MiXCR anew, one entry per CDR3 protein. The data contain 1.5 million to 2 million distinct CDR3 sequences, approximately 39% of them singletons. Sequenced sample: blood. The receptor set was obtained from a human donor in good health.

CDR3 DNA sequence: TGTGCCATCAGTCCGGACCCCTCGGGCGGCTACACCTTC. This gives the protein CAISPDPSGGYTF. The V gene is TRBV10-3, the J gene TRBJ1-2; no reliable D call. Germline CDR1 reads ENHRY; CDR2 reads SYGVKD. V lost 5 bases and J 8 bases, leaving 15 bases between the germline ends. This CDR3 contains 13 residues.

This clonotype appeared many times. The chain recombines TRBV6-5 with TRBJ2-3; D might be TRBD1 (6 bases). The CDR3 runs 14 residues. V was pared by 6 bases and J by 0 bases, with 10 bases between. Per the germline V gene, CDR1 is MNHEY and CDR2 is SVGAGI. The CDR3 region has the DNA TGTGCCAGCAGAGCGACAGGTAGCACAGATACGCAGTATTTT. Translating it yields CASRATGSTDTQYF.

The J gene is TRBJ2-3, the V gene TRBV10-2; TRBD2 might be the D (6 bases). Germline CDR1 WSHSY, CDR2 SAAADI. The CDR3 runs 15 residues. Deletions cut 4 bases from V and 0 bases from J, with 11 bases between. CDR3 sequence (DNA): TGCGCCAGCAGTGTTCGGGGGACTAGCACAGATACGCAGTATTTT. Residues: CASSVRGTSTDTQYF.

The chain couples TRBV7-9 to TRBJ1-2; D is possibly TRBD1 (6 bases). Trimming removed 5 bases from V and 8 bases from J, with 21 bases in between. Per germline, CDR1 SEHNR and CDR2 FQNEAQ (reference sequence). The CDR3 spans 15 residues. The CDR3 DNA reads TGTGCCAGCAGCCAAGAAACGTGGGGGGCTAAGGGCTACACCTTC. Its translation is CASSQETWGAKGYTF.

This chain links TRBV14 with TRBJ2-1; TRBD1 is a possible D gene (6 bases). Germline V lookup: CDR1 SGHDN, CDR2 FVKESK. V was shortened by 4 bases and J by 9 bases, with 13 bases between the two germline ends. The CDR3 runs to 13 residues. The CDR3 region has the DNA TGTGCCAGCAGCCTGAGCACAGGGAGTGAGCAGTTCTTC. It codes for CASSLSTGSEQFF.

The J gene is TRBJ1-5, the V gene TRBV28; 10 positions agree with TRBD1. V was pared by 6 bases and J by 7 bases, with 9 bases of the junction left unmatched. The length of the CDR3 is 15 residues. Per the germline V gene, CDR1 is MDHEN and CDR2 is SYDVKM. For the CDR3, the DNA is TGTGCCAGCAGCCTGGGGACAGGGGATTGGCAGCCCCAGCATTTT. It encodes CASSLGTGDWQPQHF. Combining the CDR3 with reference TRBV28 and TRBJ1-5 gives the whole variable domain DVKVTQSSRYLVKRTGEKVFLECVQDMDHENMFWYRQDPGLGLRLIYFSYDVKMKEKGDIPEGYSVSREKKERFSLILESASTNQTSMYLCASSLGTGDWQPQHFGDGTRLSIL.

This clonotype was recorded once. One end of the junction varies from germline; a read error may be responsible. The chain links TRBV6-2 or TRBV6-3 to TRBJ1-6, with D unclear. The CDR3 is 13 residues long. Germline values: CDR1 MNHEY, CDR2 SVGEGT. CDR3 in amino acids: CARRLGPNSPRHF. The CDR3 DNA is TGTGCCAGGAGACTAGGGCCTAATTCACCCCGCCACTTT.

The genes are TRBV10-3 and TRBJ2-5; 9 bases map to TRBD1. Germline V CDR1 and CDR2: ENHRY, SYGVKD. The CDR3 is made up of 14 amino acids. Trimming took 2 bases from V and 11 from J; bases not matched to a gene: 9. The DNA for the CDR3 is TGTGCCATCAGTGAGATCGACAGGGGGAGGGAGCAGTACTTC. Translating gives CAISEIDRGREQYF.

The V call is TRBV29-1, the J call TRBJ2-2, with D unresolved. V was pared by 6 bases and J by 5 bases, with 10 bases between. The CDR3 has 12 residues. Germline V gene data show CDR1 as SQVTM and CDR2 as ANQGSEA. Here the CDR3 DNA reads TGCAGCGTAGACTCACGAACCGGGGAGCTGTTTTTT. Translating gives CSVDSRTGELFF.

This clonotype came up a few times. The rearrangement joins TRBV20-1 to TRBJ2-5; D unresolved. V lost 3 bases and J lost 2, with 10 bases in between. This CDR3 contains 13 residues. Germline lookup yields CDR1 DFQATT and CDR2 SNEGSKA (reference sequence). The DNA for the CDR3 is TGCAGTGCTAGGACCCTTGTTCAAGAGACCCAGTACTTC. It encodes CSARTLVQETQYF.